The T cell receptor (beta chain) described here comes from a study of cytomegalovirus exposure and HLA in healthy donors. This clone is a singleton in its sample. Its matching antigen is unknown. V was pared by 1 base and J by 10 bases, with 11 bases between. CDR3 length: 13 amino acids. The V gene's germline CDR1 is MNHNS and CDR2 SASEGT. Vbeta (60) and Jbeta (13) primers were used in the PCR. Sequencing was performed with immunoSEQ multiplex PCR; in TCRdb, only in-frame clones are kept and a portion is missing. In the table there are under 200,000 clones, 84% of which are singletons. General observations from the study: Investigators reported 164 TCR beta chains as tied to cytomegalovirus.

The chain employs TRBV6-1 and TRBJ2-1, with D possibly matching TRBD2 (6 bases). This TCR was recovered from a boy aged 2-15 years in good health and CMV-seronegative. The sequenced sample was PBMCs. The CDR3: CASSEVSAGEQFF. The DNA for the CDR3 is TGTGCCAGCAGTGAAGTAAGCGCGGGAGAGCAGTTCTTC.